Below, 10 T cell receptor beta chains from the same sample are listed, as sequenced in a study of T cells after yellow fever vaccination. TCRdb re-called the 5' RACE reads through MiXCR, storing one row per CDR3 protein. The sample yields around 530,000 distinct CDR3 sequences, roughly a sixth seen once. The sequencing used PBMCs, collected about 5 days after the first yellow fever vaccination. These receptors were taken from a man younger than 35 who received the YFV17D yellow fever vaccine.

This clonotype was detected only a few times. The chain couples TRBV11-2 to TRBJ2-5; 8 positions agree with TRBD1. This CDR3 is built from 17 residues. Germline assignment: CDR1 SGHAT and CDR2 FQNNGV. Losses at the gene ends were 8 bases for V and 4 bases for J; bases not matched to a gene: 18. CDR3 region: CASGSGRGLGVGETQYF. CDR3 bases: TGTGCCAGCGGCTCGGGCAGGGGGCTGGGGGTAGGAGAGACCCAGTACTTC.

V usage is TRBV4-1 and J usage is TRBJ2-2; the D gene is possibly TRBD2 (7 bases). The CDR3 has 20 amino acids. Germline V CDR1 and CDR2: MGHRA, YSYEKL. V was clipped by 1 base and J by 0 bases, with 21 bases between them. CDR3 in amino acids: CASSQAKWEGGPANTGELFF. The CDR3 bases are TGCGCCAGCAGCCAAGCGAAGTGGGAGGGGGGACCCGCGAACACCGGGGAGCTGTTTTTT.

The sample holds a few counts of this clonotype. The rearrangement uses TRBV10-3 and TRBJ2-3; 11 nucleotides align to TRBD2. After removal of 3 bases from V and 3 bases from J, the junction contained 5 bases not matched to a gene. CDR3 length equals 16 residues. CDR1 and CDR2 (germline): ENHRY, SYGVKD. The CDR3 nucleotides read TGTGCCATCAGTGAACACTTAGCGGGGGGGACAGATACGCAGTATTTT. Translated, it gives CAISEHLAGGTDTQYF.

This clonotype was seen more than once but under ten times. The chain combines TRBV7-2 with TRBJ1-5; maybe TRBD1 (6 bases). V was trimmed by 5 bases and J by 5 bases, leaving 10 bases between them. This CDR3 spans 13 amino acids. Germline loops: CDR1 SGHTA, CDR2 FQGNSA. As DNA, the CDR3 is TGTGCCAGCAGCCGGACAGAGGATCAGCCCCAGCATTTT. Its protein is CASSRTEDQPQHF.

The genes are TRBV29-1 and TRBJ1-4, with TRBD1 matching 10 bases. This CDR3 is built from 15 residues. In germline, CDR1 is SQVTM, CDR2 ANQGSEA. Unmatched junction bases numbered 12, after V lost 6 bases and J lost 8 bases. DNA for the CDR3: TGCAGCGTCGCAACAGGGACAGGGGTAGGGGAAAAACTGTTTTTT. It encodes CSVATGTGVGEKLFF.

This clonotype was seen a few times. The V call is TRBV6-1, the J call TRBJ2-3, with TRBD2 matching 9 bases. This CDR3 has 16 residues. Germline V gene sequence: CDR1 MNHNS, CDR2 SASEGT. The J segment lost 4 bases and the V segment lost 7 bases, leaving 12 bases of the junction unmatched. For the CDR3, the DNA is TGTGCCAGCAAAAGACAGGGCGGGGGGGCCCCAGATACGCAGTATTTT. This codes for CASKRQGGGAPDTQYF.

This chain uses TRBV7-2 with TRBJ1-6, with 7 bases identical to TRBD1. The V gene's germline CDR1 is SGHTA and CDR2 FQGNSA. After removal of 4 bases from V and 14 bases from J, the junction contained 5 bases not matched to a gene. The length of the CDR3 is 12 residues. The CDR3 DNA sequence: TGTGCCAGCAGCTGGGACAGCCGAGCCCTCCACTTT. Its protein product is CASSWDSRALHF.

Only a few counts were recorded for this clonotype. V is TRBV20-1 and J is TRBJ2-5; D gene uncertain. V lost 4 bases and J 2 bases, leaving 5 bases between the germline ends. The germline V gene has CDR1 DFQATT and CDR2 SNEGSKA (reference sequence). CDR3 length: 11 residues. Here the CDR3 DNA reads TGCAGTGCTAATGGTCAAGAGACCCAGTACTTC. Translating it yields CSANGQETQYF.

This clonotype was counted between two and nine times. The CDR3 DNA follows: TGTGCCAGCAGCGCCACAGGGGGCTGGGAGACCCAGTACTTC. Its translation is CASSATGGWETQYF. V and J are TRBV7-9 and TRBJ2-5; TRBD1 matches 9 bases. Germline V gives CDR1 SEHNR, CDR2 FQNEAQ (reference sequence). Trimming cost V 5 bases and J 5 bases; bases outside gene matches: 6. This CDR3 comprises 14 residues. The whole variable domain, filled in from reference TRBV7-9 and TRBJ2-5, reads DTGVSQNPRHKITKRGQNVTFRCDPISEHNRLYWYRQTLGQGPEFLTYFQNEAQLEKSRLLSDRFSAERPKGSFSTLEIQRTEQGDSAMYLCASSATGGWETQYFGPGTRLLVL.

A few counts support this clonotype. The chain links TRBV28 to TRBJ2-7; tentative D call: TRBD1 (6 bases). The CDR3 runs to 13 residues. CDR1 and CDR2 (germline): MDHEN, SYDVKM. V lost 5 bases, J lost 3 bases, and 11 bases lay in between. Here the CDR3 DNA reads TGTGCCAGCAGTCGCCCACAGGGCTACGAGCAGTACGTC. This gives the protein CASSRPQGYEQYV.